One T cell receptor (beta chain) is described in this entry. What it binds is not known. Subsets obtained from CD4+ cells comprised CD45RA+ naive and CD45RA-negative memory cells. This entry comes from a study of shared clonotypes between healthy human individuals. Study at large: Serving as donors were a couple of women and three men, whose ages spanned 18 to 49.

Study-level points and caveats: Exclusively blood specimens were collected; tissue repertoires likely differ.

As handled by the study authors: In the immunoSEQ data, sequences were junction-only and lacked quality scores, so filtering differed. Clones were read by immunoSEQ multiplex PCR, and TCRdb kept only the in-frame ones, dropping some. V, J and clone size derive from that table, while D and trimming were established from the DNA sequence. The sample holds some 2.4 million clones; 93% are singletons and the top ten take 0.35% to 0.45%. The receptor was derived from a man aged 18 to 35 in good health. Some clones in this sample may be carry-over from other donors' samples. Sequencing used naive CD4+ T cells from PBMCs. Subset of the sample: CD45RA+ positively selected.

This CDR3 is CASSLGTLKAHEQYF. The CDR3 DNA follows: TGTGCCAGCAGCCTCGGGACCCTCAAGGCCCACGAGCAGTACTTC. The rearrangement uses TRBV28 and TRBJ2-7; D is perhaps TRBD1 or TRBD2 (5 bases each). This CDR3 contains 15 residues. V was shortened by 6 bases and J by 5 bases, with 20 bases between the two germline ends. Germline lookup yields CDR1 MDHEN and CDR2 SYDVKM.